This TCR beta chain was identified during a study of vaccination and CD4 T cells after COVID-19. This CDR3 region has 14 residues. V gave up 5 bases and J gave up 5 bases, with 17 bases separating them. Germline-derived CDR1 and CDR2 are SGHDT and YYEEEE. The treatment denotes: approximately nine-day PBMC culture with coronavirus spike peptide pools or control peptides (ViraFEST assay). Sequenced with the Oncomine TCR Beta short-read assay was DNA taken from cultured CD4+ T cells. Using its own MiXCR run on the PCR reads, TCRdb lists one record per CDR3 protein. The sample yields approximately 11,000 distinct CDR3 sequences, about 40% seen once. A note on this clonotype: No antigen is known for it.

The chain has TRBV5-6 and TRBJ2-7; either TRBD1 or TRBD2 may supply D (5 bases each). The material sequenced was CD4+ T cells from blood, cultured in vitro. The TCR comes from a human donor who had recovered from COVID-19. The CDR3 DNA is TGTGCCAGCAGTCGCGGTGGGGGTCCCGACGAGCAGTACTTC. Translation gives CASSRGGGPDEQYF.